This T cell receptor beta chain emerged from a study of T cell repertoires in ileal Crohn's disease. Study-level information: Patients had a median roughly 8-year disease duration, and around 35% were active smokers. The study, taken as a whole, reports: Compared with CD4 T cells, sorted CD8 cells carried more expanded clones.

Included were adult ileal or ileocolonic Crohn's patients indicated for ileocolonic resection. The table came from immunoSEQ multiplex PCR; TCRdb's copy has only in-frame clones and leaves some out. Among roughly 18,000 clones listed, less than 85% were seen once. This clone was detected a few times. Its target is not known. Input material: ileal tissue. The sequence derives from an adult with Crohn's disease.

Here the CDR3 reads CASSLGGAVSEQYF. In DNA, the CDR3 is TGTGCCAGCAGCTTAGGGGGCGCGGTAAGCGAGCAGTACTTC. The chain combines TRBV11-2 with TRBJ2-7, with D possibly matching TRBD1 (5 bases). The CDR3 contains 14 residues. Trimming left V 1 base short and J 6 bases short, with 13 bases between. Germline CDR1 SGHAT, CDR2 FQNNGV.